A selection of T cell receptor beta chains follows, all from one sample in a study of CD8+ T cells in alopecia areata. Sequencing used immunoSEQ multiplex PCR; TCRdb keeps in-frame clones, though not all of them. This repertoire shows around 270,000 clones, roughly 60% found once; its top ten account for under 2%. The sequencing used CD4+ T cells sorted from blood, collected at week 24, from a patient treated with tofacitinib. The receptors derive from a human donor with alopecia areata. Each CDR3 is given with its conserved first and last residue. The D gene is left open where the match is weak. Expanded clones are given a class, and other clones once, few, many or no size at all.

j_call clone_size d_call v_call cdr3_nt cdr3_aa
TRBJ1-1 . TRBD1 TRBV29-1 TGCAGCGGATACAGGGGCGTAGCTTTCTTT CSGYRGVAFF
TRBJ1-2 . TRBD1 TRBV29-1 TGCAGCCCACCCGCTAGGGGACAGGGGAGCAGCTATGGCTACACCTTC CSPPARGQGSSYGYTF
TRBJ1-1 . . TRBV25-1 TGTGCCACCCAGAAGAACACTGAAGCTTTCTTT CATQKNTEAFF
TRBJ1-2 . . TRBV5-1 TGCGCCAGCAGCTTGGAGGGGAACTATGGCTACACCTTC CASSLEGNYGYTF
TRBJ2-2 few TRBD2 TRBV7-2 TGTGCCAGCAGCGCGACTAGCACGACCGGGGAGCTGTTTTTT CASSATSTTGELFF
TRBJ1-1 . TRBD1 TRBV2 TGTGCCAGCCAGGGACAGGGGAACACTGAAGCTTTCTTT CASQGQGNTEAFF
TRBJ2-6 . . TRBV11-2 TGTGCCAGCAGCGCGGCTGAACTACGAGGGGCCAACGTCCTGACTTTC CASSAAELRGANVLTF
TRBJ2-7 . . TRBV30 TGTGCCTGGAGTGTACGGTGGGGCGAGCAGTACTTC CAWSVRWGEQYF
TRBJ1-2 . . TRBV9 TGTGCCAGCAGCGTAGTAGGGAGGGATGGCTACACCTTC CASSVVGRDGYTF
TRBJ1-5 few . TRBV30 TGTGCCTGGAGTGTACAGGGCGAAGGCAATCAGCCCCAGCATTTT CAWSVQGEGNQPQHF